Listed below are T cell receptor beta chains from one sample, sequenced in a study of T cell responses to AZD1222 COVID-19 vaccine. This table comes from immunoSEQ multiplex PCR, and its TCRdb copy is limited to in-frame clones, with some not included. This sample has 150,000 to 200,000 clones, with 90% to 95% found just once. The starting material was peripheral blood, obtained on day 0 of AZD1222 vaccination. The receptors here all came from an adult in good health. The CDR3 runs from the conserved cysteine through the conserved F or W. A D gene is named only where the DNA matches it firmly. Clone size, where shown, is once, few, many, or a class for clones that have expanded.

CDR3 DNA | CDR3 protein | V gene | D gene | J gene | clone size
TGTGCCAGCAGCCCTAGCGAGTCTTCGGACAATGAGCAGTTCTTC | CASSPSESSDNEQFF | TRBV7-9 | NA | TRBJ2-1 | NA
TGCAGTGCTAGTAAAGGTATGGCCTACGAGCAGTACTTC | CSASKGMAYEQYF | TRBV20-1 | NA | TRBJ2-7 | NA
TGCGCCAGCAGTCAGCCCACAGGAGTTAGCTCCTACAATGAGCAGTTCTTC | CASSQPTGVSSYNEQFF | TRBV23-1 | NA | TRBJ2-1 | NA
TGTGCCAGCAGCGACGAGGGGGCGTTAACCTACGAGCAGTACTTC | CASSDEGALTYEQYF | TRBV7-9 | TRBD1 | TRBJ2-7 | NA
TGTGCCAGCAGTTACGGGGTCTTGGGTAATTCACCCCTCCACTTT | CASSYGVLGNSPLHF | TRBV6-5 | NA | TRBJ1-6 | NA
TGTGCCAGCAGCCAGACCCGACGGTCCTACGAGCAGTACTTC | CASSQTRRSYEQYF | TRBV7-2 | NA | TRBJ2-7 | once
TGTGCCAGTAGTATTGCGGGGGGCACCGGGGAGCTGTTTTTT | CASSIAGGTGELFF | TRBV19 | TRBD2 | TRBJ2-2 | NA
TGTGCCAGCAGCTCGGGACAGGGGATTGGCTACACCTTC | CASSSGQGIGYTF | TRBV7-9 | TRBD1 | TRBJ1-2 | NA
TGTGCCAGCAGTGGACCGGGGCATGAGCAGTTCTTC | CASSGPGHEQFF | TRBV2 | NA | TRBJ2-1 | NA
TGTGCCAGCAGCTTGGGGACAGGCGAAGTCACCTACGAGCAGTACTTC | CASSLGTGEVTYEQYF | TRBV7-9 | TRBD1 | TRBJ2-7 | NA